This TCR beta chain is drawn from a study of T cell responses to AZD1222 COVID-19 vaccine. Study outcomes and limitations: Just a handful of AZD1222 recipients tested seropositive at baseline. Spike-specific TCRs gained breadth and depth after people received two AZD1222 doses.

Germline V lookup: CDR1 SGHVS, CDR2 FNYEAQ. V lost 5 bases and J 0 bases, leaving 19 bases between the germline ends. The CDR3 is made up of 17 amino acids. As to this clone: The antigen is not known.

The protocol was immunoSEQ multiplex PCR, while the TCRdb copy is restricted to in-frame clones and leaves out a portion. There are roughly 97,000 clones in the sample; 75% to 90% occur only once, and over 6.5% lies in the top ten. The TCR sequence derives from an adult in good health. This rearrangement joins TRBV7-6 to TRBJ1-2; D may be TRBD1 (5 bases). Sequencing was performed on peripheral blood, taken on day 0 of AZD1222 vaccination. CDR3 DNA: TGTGCCAGCAGCGAAGAAAGGGGCGGTTCAGCTAACTATGGCTACACCTTC. Translating gives CASSEERGGSANYGYTF.